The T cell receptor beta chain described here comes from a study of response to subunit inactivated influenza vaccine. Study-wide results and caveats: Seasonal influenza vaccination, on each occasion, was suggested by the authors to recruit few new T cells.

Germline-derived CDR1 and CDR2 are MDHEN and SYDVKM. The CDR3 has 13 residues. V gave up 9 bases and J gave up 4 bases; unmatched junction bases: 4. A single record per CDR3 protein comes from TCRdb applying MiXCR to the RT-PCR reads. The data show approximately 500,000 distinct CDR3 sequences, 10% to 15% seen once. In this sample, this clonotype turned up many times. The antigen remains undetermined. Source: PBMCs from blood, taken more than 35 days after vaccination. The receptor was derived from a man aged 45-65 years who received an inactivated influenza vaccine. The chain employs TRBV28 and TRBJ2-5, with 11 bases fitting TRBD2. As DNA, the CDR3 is TGTGCCAGTGGGACTAGCGGTAGAGAGACCCAGTACTTC. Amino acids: CASGTSGRETQYF.